This T cell receptor beta chain was sequenced during a study of lymphopenia after photon versus proton radiotherapy. V shed 5 bases and J shed 0 bases, with 5 bases lying between them. The CDR3 totals 13 residues. Per the germline V gene, CDR1 is SNHLY and CDR2 is FYNNEI. Method: immunoSEQ multiplex PCR; TCRdb's copy keeps in-frame clones and lacks some. Of approximately 70,000 clones detected, roughly 87% appear once; the ten largest clones hold about 13%. J is TRBJ1-5 and V is TRBV2, with D uncertain. The sample was peripheral blood, taken from a patient treated with proton-based radiotherapy. The sequence was collected from a man older than 75 with esophageal cancer. CDR3 protein: CASSQDSNQPQHF. CDR3 bases: TGTGCCAGCAGTCAAGATAGCAATCAGCCCCAGCATTTT.